The entry that follows covers one T cell receptor beta chain sequence. The sample comes from a study of blood T cell repertoires in COVID-19. Profiling relied on immunoSEQ multiplex PCR, and the TCRdb table lists in-frame clones only, not all of them. The sample lists around 250,000 clones; 86% were seen once. The CDR3 extends over 14 amino acids. From germline, CDR1 is SGHVS and CDR2 FQNEAQ. The V end was cut by 5 bases, the J end by 6 bases, with 14 bases between. The V and J genes are TRBV7-8 and TRBJ2-1; D is unresolved. The receptor comes from a man aged 80 or over with acute or convalescent COVID-19. The sample comprised peripheral blood. The CDR3 spells CASSPSRAINEQFF. CDR3 sequence (DNA): TGTGCCAGCAGCCCATCGAGAGCTATCAATGAGCAGTTCTTC.